A selection of T cell receptor beta chains follows, all from one sample in a study of identical twins. MiXCR, applied by TCRdb to the 5' RACE reads, yields one record per CDR3 protein. The sample consists of some 600,000 distinct CDR3 sequences, under 8.5% of them appearing once. Another study also made use of these data, one on yellow fever vaccine responses in identical twins.

The specimen was PBMCs. Every receptor here comes from a woman aged 18-29 years in good health. CDR3s include the opening cysteine and the closing phenylalanine or tryptophan. The order of the fields is J gene, D gene, V gene, clone size, CDR3 DNA, CDR3 protein. A D gene is named only where the DNA matches it firmly. Some rows have no size entry. The others give once, few or many, or a class for an expanded clone.

j_call: TRBJ2-5; d_call: NA; v_call: TRBV10-3; clone_size: many; cdr3_nt: TGTGCCATCAGAACAGACTTAGTCAGGGAGACCCAGTACTTC; cdr3_aa: CAIRTDLVRETQYF
j_call: TRBJ2-7; d_call: TRBD2; v_call: TRBV5-1; clone_size: many; cdr3_nt: TGCGCCAGCAGCTCTATTGGGGTAGCGGGAAAATACGAGCAGTACTTC; cdr3_aa: CASSSIGVAGKYEQYF
j_call: TRBJ2-1; d_call: TRBD2; v_call: TRBV20-1; clone_size: NA; cdr3_nt: TGCAGTGCCCCCCCAGGACTAGTCCACAATGAGCAGTTCTTC; cdr3_aa: CSAPPGLVHNEQFF
j_call: TRBJ2-2; d_call: NA; v_call: TRBV12-3/TRBV12-4; clone_size: few; cdr3_nt: TGTGCCAGCAGTTTAATTGGTAGCGGCACCGGGGAGCTGTTTTTT; cdr3_aa: CASSLIGSGTGELFF
j_call: TRBJ2-1; d_call: TRBD2; v_call: TRBV5-1; clone_size: NA; cdr3_nt: TGCGCCAGCAGCTTGGAGGGTGCGGGAGTGGTTGAGCAGTTCTTC; cdr3_aa: CASSLEGAGVVEQFF
j_call: TRBJ1-1; d_call: NA; v_call: TRBV5-1; clone_size: many; cdr3_nt: TGCGCCAGCAGCCCCTCGACAGCGAACACTGAAGCTTTCTTT; cdr3_aa: CASSPSTANTEAFF
j_call: TRBJ2-3; d_call: TRBD1; v_call: TRBV7-9; clone_size: NA; cdr3_nt: TGTGCCAGCAGTTTATCTGCACCGGGACAGGGGGGAGATACGCAGTATTTT; cdr3_aa: CASSLSAPGQGGDTQYF
j_call: TRBJ1-1; d_call: NA; v_call: TRBV19; clone_size: NA; cdr3_nt: TGTGCCAGTAAGACGGGGGACAAAGTCACTGAAGCTTTCTTT; cdr3_aa: CASKTGDKVTEAFF
j_call: TRBJ2-1; d_call: NA; v_call: TRBV12-3/TRBV12-4; clone_size: NA; cdr3_nt: TGTGCCACCCATCCAGACAGTCCCTACAATGAGCAGTTCTTC; cdr3_aa: CATHPDSPYNEQFF
j_call: TRBJ2-3; d_call: NA; v_call: TRBV12-3/TRBV12-4; clone_size: many; cdr3_nt: TGTGCCAGCAGGCCAACTCTGGGGGGCACAGATACGCAGTATTTT; cdr3_aa: CASRPTLGGTDTQYF
j_call: TRBJ2-3; d_call: TRBD2; v_call: TRBV29-1; clone_size: NA; cdr3_nt: TGCAGCGTTGGGTTTACGACTAGCGGGATATCAGATACGCAGTATTTT; cdr3_aa: CSVGFTTSGISDTQYF
j_call: TRBJ2-1; d_call: NA; v_call: TRBV13; clone_size: NA; cdr3_nt: TGTGCCAGCAGCTTAGGAGGCAGGGACTATGAGCAGTTCTTC; cdr3_aa: CASSLGGRDYEQFF
j_call: TRBJ1-3; d_call: NA; v_call: TRBV5-1; clone_size: few; cdr3_nt: TGCGCCAGCAGCACAGACGGTTACTCTGGAAACACCATATATTTT; cdr3_aa: CASSTDGYSGNTIYF
j_call: TRBJ2-1; d_call: NA; v_call: TRBV10-3; clone_size: few; cdr3_nt: TGTGCCATCAGTAACCCCCCGGTGGGGGCCGCGGGGGAGCAGTTCTTC; cdr3_aa: CAISNPPVGAAGEQFF
j_call: TRBJ2-3; d_call: TRBD1; v_call: TRBV5-1; clone_size: many; cdr3_nt: TGCGCCAGCAGCTCCCGGGGACAGGGCACAGATACGCAGTATTTT; cdr3_aa: CASSSRGQGTDTQYF
j_call: TRBJ1-5; d_call: NA; v_call: TRBV6-1; clone_size: NA; cdr3_nt: TGTGCCAGCAGTGCCGGGGTGGGCAATCAGCCCCAGCATTTT; cdr3_aa: CASSAGVGNQPQHF
j_call: TRBJ2-1; d_call: NA; v_call: TRBV20-1; clone_size: few; cdr3_nt: TGCAGCCTATCTGGAGGGAACAATGAGCAGTTCTTC; cdr3_aa: CSLSGGNNEQFF